Included here is one T cell receptor beta chain sequence, with context. What it binds is not known. The source of the sample is a study of vaccination effects on CD4 cells after COVID-19. Assay used: immunoSEQ multiplex PCR; TCRdb lists only in-frame clones, some missing. The data show about 73,000 clones, with 65% to 75% seen just once and about 3.2% held by the top ten. Expansion with viral peptide pools was applied to antigen-specific CD4+ T cells by the ViraFEST assay prior to sequencing. It was after more than 8 days of culture that CD4+ T cells were isolated. Vaccine recipients had no previous SARS-CoV-2 infection; their nucleocapsid antibodies were negative. The CDR3 consists of 14 residues. CDR1 is SGHAT and CDR2 is FQNNGV in the germline V gene. Trimming removed 0 bases at V and 5 bases at J, with 10 bases between.

The clonotype comes from a human donor who received a COVID-19 vaccine. Material: CD4+ T cells from PBMCs cultured with HCoV-NL63 spike peptides, obtained before COVID-19 vaccination. V usage is TRBV11-2 and J usage is TRBJ1-1; perhaps TRBD1 as D (6 bases). The CDR3, as DNA: TGTGCCAGCAGCTTAGACGGGCAGGGGACTGAAGCTTTCTTT. It is translated as CASSLDGQGTEAFF.